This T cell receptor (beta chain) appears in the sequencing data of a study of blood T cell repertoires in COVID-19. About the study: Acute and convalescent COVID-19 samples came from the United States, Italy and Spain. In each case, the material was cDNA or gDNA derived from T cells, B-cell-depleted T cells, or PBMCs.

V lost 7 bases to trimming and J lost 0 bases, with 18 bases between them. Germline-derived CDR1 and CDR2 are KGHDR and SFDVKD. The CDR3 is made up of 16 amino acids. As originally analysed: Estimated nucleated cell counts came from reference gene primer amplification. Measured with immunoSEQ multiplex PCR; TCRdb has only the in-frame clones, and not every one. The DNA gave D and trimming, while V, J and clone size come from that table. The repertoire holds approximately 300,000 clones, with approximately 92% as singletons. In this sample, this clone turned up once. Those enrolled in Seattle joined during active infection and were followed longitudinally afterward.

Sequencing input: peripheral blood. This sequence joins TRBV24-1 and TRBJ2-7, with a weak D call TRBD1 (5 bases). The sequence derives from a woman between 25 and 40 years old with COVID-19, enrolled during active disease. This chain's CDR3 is CATRLGPHLISYEQYF. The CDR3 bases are TGTGCCACCAGGTTGGGGCCCCACTTGATCTCCTACGAGCAGTACTTC.